This TCR beta chain was identified during a study of multiple sclerosis patients with progressive multifocal leukoencephalopathy. Time point meaning: before natalizumab initiation. The study's findings and limits: Most PML patients had lower entropy, suggesting less diverse TRB repertoires.

About this clone itself: Its antigen remains unknown.

Germline V CDR1 and CDR2: GTSNPN, SVGIG (reference sequence). V shed 6 bases, J shed 11 bases, and the junction held 9 bases outside the gene matches. The CDR3 totals 11 residues. The table came from immunoSEQ multiplex PCR; TCRdb's copy has only in-frame clones and leaves some out. Among around 30,000 clones listed, 70% to 90% were seen once. Sequencing was carried out using PBMCs. This receptor was identified in a human donor with multiple sclerosis. The rearrangement uses TRBV30 and TRBJ1-1; 7 bases map to TRBD1. The CDR3 nucleotides read TGTGCCTGTATTACAGGGGCGCGGGCTTTCTTT. This encodes CACITGARAFF. Variable domain in full (rest from reference TRBV30 and TRBJ1-1): SQTIHQWPATLVQPVGSPLSLECTVEGTSNPNLYWYRQAAGRGLQLLFYSVGIGQISSEVPQNLSASRPQDRQFILSSKKLLLSDSGFYLCACITGARAFFGQGTRLTVV.